The 24 T cell receptor beta chains given below trace back to one sample, sequenced in a study of T-cell memory formation after mild COVID-19. TCRdb used MiXCR to reprocess the 5' RACE reads, holding one entry per CDR3 protein. The sample holds 140,000 to 150,000 distinct CDR3 sequences, 19% seen once. The specimen was PBMCs or a T cell subset sorted from them (not recorded which). The receptor source for this set is an adult woman who had mild COVID-19 (a few samples of this study predate the infection). Cell type and time point are not known.

The chain couples TRBV6-5 to TRBJ2-1; D may be TRBD2 (6 bases). The CDR3 spans 14 residues. In germline, CDR1 is MNHEY, CDR2 SVGAGI. The germline V and J ends were trimmed by 10 bases and 2 bases, with 15 bases remaining between them. The CDR3 sequence is CATVSWGAYNEQFF. The CDR3 coding sequence is TGTGCCACTGTTAGCTGGGGGGCCTACAATGAGCAGTTCTTC.

The chain carries TRBV7-9 and TRBJ2-3, with TRBD2 matching over 8 bases. The germline V gene encodes CDR1 SEHNR and CDR2 FQNEAQ (reference sequence). CDR3 length equals 17 residues. The J segment lost 2 bases and the V segment lost 1 base, leaving 8 bases of the junction unmatched. The CDR3 bases are TGTGCCAGCAGCTTAGGAGTACTAGCGGCGACCACAGATACGCAGTATTTT. Amino acid sequence: CASSLGVLAATTDTQYF.

The genes are TRBV7-9 and TRBJ2-3; 16 nucleotides agree with TRBD2. This CDR3 region has 17 residues. Germline lookup yields CDR1 SEHNR and CDR2 FQNEAQ (reference sequence). V lost 6 bases to trimming and J lost 1 base; unmatched junction nucleotides: 4. CDR3: CASRSGLAGGRTDTQYF. CDR3 DNA: TGTGCCAGCAGATCGGGACTAGCGGGAGGGCGCACAGATACGCAGTATTTT.

This chain links TRBV5-1 with TRBJ2-2, with D unresolved. The CDR3 has 14 residues. The V end was cut by 4 bases, the J end by 4 bases, with 11 bases between. CDR1 is SGHRS, CDR2 YFSETQ, per germline. This CDR3 reads CASSVGGSTGELFF. The CDR3 DNA sequence: TGCGCCAGCAGCGTAGGTGGCTCCACCGGGGAGCTGTTTTTT.

CDR3 nucleotide sequence: TGTGCCAGCAGCTTAGACTCGGTCTCCTACGAGCAGTACTTC. Residues: CASSLDSVSYEQYF. V gene TRBV7-9 combines with J gene TRBJ2-7; D is unresolved. This CDR3 spans 14 amino acids. V lost 1 base, J lost 0 bases, and 7 bases lay in between. Looked up from germline, CDR1 is SEHNR and CDR2 is FQNEAQ (reference sequence).

The rearrangement joins TRBV25-1 to TRBJ2-3; a weak D match, TRBD2 (6 bases). The CDR3 extends over 16 amino acids. CDR1 MGHDK and CDR2 SYGVNS come from the germline V gene. Deletions cut 1 base from V and 1 base from J, with 12 bases between. CDR3 sequence reads: CASSESSGLRTDTQYF. CDR3 nucleotide sequence: TGTGCCAGCAGTGAATCTTCGGGACTTCGCACAGATACGCAGTATTTT.

Only a few counts were recorded for this clonotype. This chain links TRBV15 with TRBJ2-1; D might be TRBD2 (6 bases). The CDR3 totals 17 residues. V was cut by 0 bases and J by 6 bases, with 18 bases left in between. From germline, CDR1 is LNHNV and CDR2 YYDKDF (reference sequence). DNA for the CDR3: TGTGCCACCAGCAGAGATAAGAATCCCGGGAGAAGCAATGAGCAGTTCTTC. It codes for CATSRDKNPGRSNEQFF.

Comment on this clonotype: The germline gene is not matched at one end of the junction; a read error may be the cause. The rearrangement joins TRBV20-1 to TRBJ2-7, with 8 positions matching TRBD2. The CDR3 is 16 amino acids. The germline CDR1 and CDR2 sequences are DFQATT and SNEGSKA (reference sequence). The CDR3 protein is CCARDPGGRENYEQYF. The CDR3 DNA is TGCTGTGCTAGAGACCCGGGGGGGCGGGAGAACTACGAGCAGTACTTC.

This chain connects TRBV11-3 to TRBJ2-2, with TRBD1 as a possible D gene (5 bases). The CDR3 sequence is 14 residues long. V lost 6 bases and J lost 4, with 12 bases in between. CDR1 SGHNT and CDR2 YENEEA come from the germline V gene. This CDR3 reads CASSKGAVTGELFF. For the CDR3, the DNA is TGTGCCAGCAGTAAAGGGGCAGTCACCGGGGAGCTGTTTTTT.

The V and J genes are TRBV5-5 and TRBJ2-3, with no clear D. The germline gives CDR1 SGHKS, CDR2 YYEKEE (reference sequence). This CDR3 has 13 residues. V was cut by 1 base and J by 0 bases, with 3 bases left in between. The CDR3 here is CASSLLSTDTQYF. The CDR3 DNA reads TGTGCCAGCAGCTTGTTAAGCACAGATACGCAGTATTTT.

The chain has TRBV4-3 and TRBJ2-7, with 13 bases aligning to TRBD2. V gave up 4 bases and J gave up 7 bases; unmatched junction bases: 10. From germline, CDR1 is LGHNA and CDR2 YSLEER. The CDR3 sequence is 16 residues long. The chain's CDR3 is CASSRSRTSGSSEQYF. Here the CDR3 DNA reads TGCGCCAGCAGCCGCTCGAGGACTAGCGGGAGCAGTGAGCAGTACTTC.

This clonotype was seen a few times. The rearrangement uses TRBV18 and TRBJ1-2; D gene unclear. Per the germline V gene, CDR1 is KGHSH and CDR2 is LQKENI. The CDR3 has 15 residues. Trimming took 2 bases from V and 1 from J, leaving 11 bases between them. The CDR3 protein is CASSPGADFNYGYTF. CDR3 bases: TGTGCCAGCTCACCAGGCGCGGATTTTAACTATGGCTACACCTTC.

The chain carries TRBV5-1 and TRBJ1-1, with D perhaps matching TRBD1 (6 bases). The germline CDR1 and CDR2 sequences are SGHRS and YFSETQ. V gave up 4 bases and J gave up 3 bases, with 13 bases separating them. The CDR3 length is 14 residues. This CDR3 reads CASSPGGLYTEAFF. In DNA form, the CDR3 reads TGCGCCAGCAGCCCCGGGGGGCTTTACACTGAAGCTTTCTTT.

This clonotype was counted at least ten times. V and J are TRBV6-5 and TRBJ1-6; possible D gene TRBD1, 5 bases. The CDR3 runs to 14 residues. Germline lookup yields CDR1 MNHEY and CDR2 SVGAGI. Trimming shortened V by 0 bases and J by 7 bases, and 7 bases separated the two germline ends. CDR3 nucleotides: TGTGCCAGCAGTTACTCCGGGGGGAATTCACCCCTCCACTTT. Residues: CASSYSGGNSPLHF.

The table lists this clonotype with a few counts. The rearrangement links TRBV6-2 or TRBV6-3 to TRBJ2-5; D may be TRBD2 (7 bases). V was pared by 2 bases and J by 5 bases, with 12 bases between. The CDR3 contains 14 residues. Germline V gene lookup returns CDR1 MNHEY and CDR2 SVGEGT. The CDR3 protein is CASSYVGGLETQYF. In DNA, the CDR3 is TGTGCCAGCAGTTACGTCGGGGGGCTGGAGACCCAGTACTTC.

The chain is built from TRBV3-1 and TRBJ2-7; 7 bases agree with TRBD1. The junction had 15 bases not matched to a gene; V was cut back by 4 bases and J by 3 bases. Germline-derived CDR1 and CDR2 are LGHDT and YNNKEL (reference sequence). The CDR3 loop spans 17 amino acids. CDR3 DNA sequence: TGTGCCAGCAGCCCTCCTTACCTCCGGGACAGTCACTACGAGCAGTACTTC. Amino acid sequence: CASSPPYLRDSHYEQYF.

The chain joins TRBV7-2 to TRBJ1-5, with a weak D call TRBD1 (6 bases). The V and J ends lost 2 bases and 5 bases respectively, with 10 bases between them. The CDR3 covers 14 residues. Germline V lookup: CDR1 SGHTA, CDR2 FQGNSA. The CDR3 here is CASSLRGAHQPQHF. The CDR3 DNA reads as TGTGCCAGCAGCTTAAGGGGGGCTCATCAGCCCCAGCATTTT.

The genes are TRBV9 and TRBJ2-3, with D tentatively TRBD2 (6 bases). There are 15 residues in the CDR3. Germline V gene sequence: CDR1 SGDLS, CDR2 YYNGEE. V gave up 2 bases and J gave up 3 bases, with 13 bases separating them. The CDR3 coding sequence is TGTGCCAGCAGCGTCTTCCGGGAGAAGACAGATACGCAGTATTTT. Protein product: CASSVFREKTDTQYF.

This clonotype was seen more than once but under ten times. This chain links TRBV29-1 with TRBJ2-3, with D tentatively TRBD1 (5 bases). Germline CDR1 reads SQVTM; CDR2 reads ANQGSEA. Trimming took off 6 bases at V and 0 bases at J, with 10 bases between the two ends. This CDR3 has 13 amino acids. This CDR3 is CSVTGASTDTQYF. As DNA, the CDR3 is TGCAGCGTAACAGGCGCCAGCACAGATACGCAGTATTTT.

This clonotype was detected a few times. The chain is built from TRBV7-2 and TRBJ2-4; D may be TRBD1 (5 bases). The CDR3 is 17 amino acids. V gave up 2 bases and J gave up 3 bases, with 17 bases separating them. Looked up from germline, CDR1 is SGHTA and CDR2 is FQGNSA. The CDR3 sequence is CASSLNPSRQGKNIQYF. In nucleotides, the CDR3 is TGTGCCAGCAGCTTAAATCCCTCCCGGCAGGGCAAAAACATTCAGTACTTC.

This clonotype was observed many times. The chain carries TRBV29-1 and TRBJ2-7, with no clear D. The germline gives CDR1 SQVTM, CDR2 ANQGSEA. Deletions cut 7 bases from V and 3 bases from J, with 10 bases between. The CDR3 loop spans 11 amino acids. The CDR3 sequence: CSATWGYEQYF. As DNA, the CDR3 is TGCAGCGCCACTTGGGGCTACGAGCAGTACTTC.

V usage is TRBV20-1 and J usage is TRBJ2-3; 7 bases agree with TRBD1. In germline, CDR1 is DFQATT, CDR2 SNEGSKA (reference sequence). J was trimmed by 3 bases and V by 6 bases; bases with no gene match: 9. The CDR3 is 14 residues long. Written as DNA, the CDR3 is TGCAGTGCGCCTCGACAGGGCGTTACAGATACGCAGTATTTT. As protein: CSAPRQGVTDTQYF.

This clonotype was counted many times. This chain joins TRBV5-1 and TRBJ2-7, with 8 positions matching TRBD2. CDR3 size: 16 residues. Germline V gives CDR1 SGHRS, CDR2 YFSETQ. J gave up 5 bases and V 4 bases, and 14 bases lay outside the gene matches. CDR3 sequence: CASSLPTGGGGDEQYF. CDR3 in DNA: TGCGCCAGCAGCCTACCCACCGGGGGGGGAGGTGACGAGCAGTACTTC. The full variable domain, rest sourced from reference TRBV5-1 and TRBJ2-7, is KAGVTQTPRYLIKTRGQQVTLSCSPISGHRSVSWYQQTPGQGLQFLFEYFSETQRNKGNFPGRFSGRQFSNSRSEMNVSTLELGDSALYLCASSLPTGGGGDEQYFGPGTRLTVT.

The chain joins TRBV30 to TRBJ2-2; 13 bases fit TRBD2. J gave up 4 bases and V 3 bases, and 8 bases lay outside the gene matches. There are 17 residues in the CDR3. Germline V gives CDR1 GTSNPN, CDR2 SVGIG (reference sequence). CDR3 nucleotide sequence: TGTGCCTGGAGGCCAACTAGCGGGAGGGGCATCACCGGGGAGCTGTTTTTT. It codes for CAWRPTSGRGITGELFF.